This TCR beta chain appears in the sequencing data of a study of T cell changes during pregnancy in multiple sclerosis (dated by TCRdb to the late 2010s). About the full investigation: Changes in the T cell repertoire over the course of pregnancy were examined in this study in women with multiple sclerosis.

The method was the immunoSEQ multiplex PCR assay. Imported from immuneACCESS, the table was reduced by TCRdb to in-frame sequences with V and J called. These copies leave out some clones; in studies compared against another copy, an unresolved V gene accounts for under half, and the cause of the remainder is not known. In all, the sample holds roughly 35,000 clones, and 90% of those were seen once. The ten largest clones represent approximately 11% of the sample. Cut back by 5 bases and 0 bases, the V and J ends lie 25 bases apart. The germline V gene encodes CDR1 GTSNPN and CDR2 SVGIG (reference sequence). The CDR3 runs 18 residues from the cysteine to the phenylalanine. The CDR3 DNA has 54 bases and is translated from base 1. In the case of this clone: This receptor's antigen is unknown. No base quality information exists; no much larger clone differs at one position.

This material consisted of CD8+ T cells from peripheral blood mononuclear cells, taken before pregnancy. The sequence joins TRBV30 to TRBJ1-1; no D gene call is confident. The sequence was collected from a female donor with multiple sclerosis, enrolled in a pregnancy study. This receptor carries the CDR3 CAWSRIAPFYSLNTEAFF. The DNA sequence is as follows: TGTGCCTGGTCTAGGATAGCTCCTTTCTATTCCTTGAACACTGAAGCTTTCTTT. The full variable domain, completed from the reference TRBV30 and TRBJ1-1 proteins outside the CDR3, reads SQTIHQWPATLVQPVGSPLSLECTVEGTSNPNLYWYRQAAGRGLQLLFYSVGIGQISSEVPQNLSASRPQDRQFILSSKKLLLSDSGFYLCAWSRIAPFYSLNTEAFFGQGTRLTVV.